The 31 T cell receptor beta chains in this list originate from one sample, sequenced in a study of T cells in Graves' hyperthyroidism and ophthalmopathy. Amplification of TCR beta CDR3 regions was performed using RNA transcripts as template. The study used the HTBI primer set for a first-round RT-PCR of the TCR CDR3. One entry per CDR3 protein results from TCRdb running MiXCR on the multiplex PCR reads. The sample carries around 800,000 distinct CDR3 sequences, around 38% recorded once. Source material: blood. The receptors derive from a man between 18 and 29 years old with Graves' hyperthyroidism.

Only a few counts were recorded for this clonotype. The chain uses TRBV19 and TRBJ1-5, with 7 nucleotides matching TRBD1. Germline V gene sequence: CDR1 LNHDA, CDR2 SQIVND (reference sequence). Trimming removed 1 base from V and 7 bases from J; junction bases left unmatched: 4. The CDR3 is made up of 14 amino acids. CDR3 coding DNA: TGTGCCAGTAGTATAGGGGACAGCGGCCAGCCCCAGCATTTT. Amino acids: CASSIGDSGQPQHF.

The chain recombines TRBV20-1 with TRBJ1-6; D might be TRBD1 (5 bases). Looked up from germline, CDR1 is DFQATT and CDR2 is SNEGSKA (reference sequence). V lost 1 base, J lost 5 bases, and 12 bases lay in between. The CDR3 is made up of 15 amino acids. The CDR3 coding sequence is TGCAGTGCTAGAGGGGTACAGACAGATAATTCACCCCTCCACTTT. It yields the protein CSARGVQTDNSPLHF.

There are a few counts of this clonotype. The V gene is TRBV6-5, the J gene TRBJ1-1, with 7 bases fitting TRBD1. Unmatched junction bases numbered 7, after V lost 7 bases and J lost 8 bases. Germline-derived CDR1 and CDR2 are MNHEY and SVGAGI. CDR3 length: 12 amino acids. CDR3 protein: CASNAPGQEAFF. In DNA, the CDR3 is TGTGCCAGCAACGCGCCGGGACAGGAAGCTTTCTTT.

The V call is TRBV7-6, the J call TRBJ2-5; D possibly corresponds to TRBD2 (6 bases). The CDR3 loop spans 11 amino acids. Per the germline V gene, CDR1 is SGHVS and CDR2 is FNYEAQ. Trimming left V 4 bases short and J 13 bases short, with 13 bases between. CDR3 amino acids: CASSSVAGPYF. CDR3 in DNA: TGTGCCAGCAGCTCAGTCGCGGGGCCGTACTTC.

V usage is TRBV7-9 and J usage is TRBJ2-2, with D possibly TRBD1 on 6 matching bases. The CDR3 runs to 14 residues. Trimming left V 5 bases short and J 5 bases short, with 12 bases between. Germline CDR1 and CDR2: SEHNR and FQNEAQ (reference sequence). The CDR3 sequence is CASSSPGQTGELFF. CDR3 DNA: TGTGCCAGCAGCAGCCCTGGACAGACCGGGGAGCTGTTTTTT.

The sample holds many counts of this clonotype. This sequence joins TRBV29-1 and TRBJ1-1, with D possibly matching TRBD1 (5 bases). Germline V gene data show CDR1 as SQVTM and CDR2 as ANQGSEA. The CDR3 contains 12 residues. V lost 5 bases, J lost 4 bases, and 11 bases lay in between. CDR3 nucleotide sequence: TGCAGCGTTATCAGGGTGGGCACTGAAGCTTTCTTT. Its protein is CSVIRVGTEAFF.

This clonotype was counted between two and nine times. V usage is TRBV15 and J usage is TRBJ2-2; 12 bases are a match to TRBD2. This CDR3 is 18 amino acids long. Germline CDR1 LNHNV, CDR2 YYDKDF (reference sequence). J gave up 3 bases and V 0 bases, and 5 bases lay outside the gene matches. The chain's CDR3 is CATSRDLTSGSYTGELFF. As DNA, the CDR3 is TGTGCCACCAGCAGAGATCTGACTAGCGGGAGCTACACCGGGGAGCTGTTTTTT.

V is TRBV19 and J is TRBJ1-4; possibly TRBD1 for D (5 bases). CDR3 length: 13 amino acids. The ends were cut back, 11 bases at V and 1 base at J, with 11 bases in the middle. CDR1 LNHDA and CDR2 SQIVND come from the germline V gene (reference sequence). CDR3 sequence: CARGVQTNEKLFF. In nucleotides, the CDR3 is TGTGCCCGGGGGGTCCAAACTAATGAAAAACTGTTTTTT.

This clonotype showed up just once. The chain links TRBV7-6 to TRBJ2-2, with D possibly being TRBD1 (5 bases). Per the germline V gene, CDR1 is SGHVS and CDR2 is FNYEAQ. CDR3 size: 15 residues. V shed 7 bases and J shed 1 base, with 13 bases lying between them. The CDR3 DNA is TGTGCCAGCACTCCTAGAGGACAGAACACCGGGGAGCTGTTTTTT. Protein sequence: CASTPRGQNTGELFF.

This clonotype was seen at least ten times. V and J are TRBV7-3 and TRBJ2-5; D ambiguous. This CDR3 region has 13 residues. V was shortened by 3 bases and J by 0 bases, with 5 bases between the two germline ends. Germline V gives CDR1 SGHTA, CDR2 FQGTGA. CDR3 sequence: CASSLYHQETQYF. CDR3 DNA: TGTGCCAGCAGCTTGTACCACCAAGAGACCCAGTACTTC.

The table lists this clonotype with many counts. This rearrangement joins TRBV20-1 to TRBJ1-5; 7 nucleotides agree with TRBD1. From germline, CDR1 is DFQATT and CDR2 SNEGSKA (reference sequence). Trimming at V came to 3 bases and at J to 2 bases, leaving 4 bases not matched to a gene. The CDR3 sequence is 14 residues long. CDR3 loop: CSARLTGRNQPQHF. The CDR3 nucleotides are TGCAGTGCTAGGCTGACAGGGCGCAATCAGCCCCAGCATTTT.

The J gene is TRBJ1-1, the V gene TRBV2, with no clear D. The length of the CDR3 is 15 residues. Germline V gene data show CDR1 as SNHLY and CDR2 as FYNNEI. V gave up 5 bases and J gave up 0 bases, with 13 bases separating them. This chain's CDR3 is CASSHSRSLNTEAFF. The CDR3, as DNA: TGTGCCAGCAGTCACAGCCGCAGCTTGAACACTGAAGCTTTCTTT.

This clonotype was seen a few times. The CDR3 DNA is TGCGCCAGCAGCTTGGCCGGCATCGACCGGGGCAATTCACCCCTCCACTTT. Amino acid sequence: CASSLAGIDRGNSPLHF. This rearrangement joins TRBV5-1 to TRBJ1-6; weak D call: TRBD1 (5 bases). V dropped 0 bases and J dropped 7 bases, with 17 bases sitting between them. CDR3 length equals 17 residues. Per the germline V gene, CDR1 is SGHRS and CDR2 is YFSETQ.

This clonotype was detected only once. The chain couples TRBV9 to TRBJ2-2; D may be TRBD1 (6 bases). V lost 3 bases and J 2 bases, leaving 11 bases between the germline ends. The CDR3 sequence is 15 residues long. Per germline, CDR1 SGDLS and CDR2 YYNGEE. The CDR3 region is CASSGPDSNTGELFF. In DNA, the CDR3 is TGTGCCAGCAGCGGCCCGGACAGCAACACCGGGGAGCTGTTTTTT.

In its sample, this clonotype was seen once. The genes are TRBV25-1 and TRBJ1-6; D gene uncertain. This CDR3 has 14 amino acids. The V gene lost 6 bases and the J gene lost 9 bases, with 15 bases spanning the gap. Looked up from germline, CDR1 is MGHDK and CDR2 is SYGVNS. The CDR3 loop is CASSQEGGPSPLHF. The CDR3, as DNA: TGTGCCAGCAGCCAAGAGGGCGGCCCTTCACCCCTCCACTTT. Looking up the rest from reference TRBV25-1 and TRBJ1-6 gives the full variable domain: EADIYQTPRYLVIGTGKKITLECSQTMGHDKMYWYQQDPGMELHLIHYSYGVNSTEKGDLSSESTVSRIRTEHFPLTLESARPSHTSQYLCASSQEGGPSPLHFGNGTRLTVT.

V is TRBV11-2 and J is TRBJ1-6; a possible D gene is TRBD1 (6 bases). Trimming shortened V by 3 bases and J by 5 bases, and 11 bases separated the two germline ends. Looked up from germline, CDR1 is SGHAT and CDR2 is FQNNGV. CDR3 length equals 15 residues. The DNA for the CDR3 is TGTGCCAGCAGCTTTAGGCCAGGGGATAATTCACCCCTCCACTTT. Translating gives CASSFRPGDNSPLHF.

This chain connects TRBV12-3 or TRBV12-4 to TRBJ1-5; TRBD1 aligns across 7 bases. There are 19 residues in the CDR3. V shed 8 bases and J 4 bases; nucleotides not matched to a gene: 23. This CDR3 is CASGPGGDEGAIGNQPQHF. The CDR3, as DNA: TGTGCCAGCGGTCCGGGCGGAGACGAGGGGGCAATAGGTAATCAGCCCCAGCATTTT.

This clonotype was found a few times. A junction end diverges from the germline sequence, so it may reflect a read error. CDR3 amino acids: CASSPVDGTSGEQYF. The CDR3 DNA reads TGTGCCAGCAGCCCGGTCGACGGGACGTCGGGCGAGCAGTACTTC. This chain links TRBV15 with TRBJ2-7, with D perhaps TRBD1 or TRBD2 (5 bases each). Germline loops: CDR1 LNHNV, CDR2 YYDKDF (reference sequence). CDR3 length: 15 amino acids.

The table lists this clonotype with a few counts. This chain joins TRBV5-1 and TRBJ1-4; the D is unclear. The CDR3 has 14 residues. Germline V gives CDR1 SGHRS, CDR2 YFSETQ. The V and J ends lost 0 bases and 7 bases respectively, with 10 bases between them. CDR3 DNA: TGCGCCAGCAGCTTGGCCGAATCAGCTGAAAAACTGTTTTTT. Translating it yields CASSLAESAEKLFF.

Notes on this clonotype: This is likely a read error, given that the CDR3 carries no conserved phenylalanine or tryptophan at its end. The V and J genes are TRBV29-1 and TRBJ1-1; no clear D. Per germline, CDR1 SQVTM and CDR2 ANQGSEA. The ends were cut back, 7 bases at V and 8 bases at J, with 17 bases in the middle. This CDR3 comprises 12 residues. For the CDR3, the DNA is TGCAGCGCTCAGGTTTCTGAAGCCGAAGCTTTCTCT. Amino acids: CSAQVSEAEAFS.

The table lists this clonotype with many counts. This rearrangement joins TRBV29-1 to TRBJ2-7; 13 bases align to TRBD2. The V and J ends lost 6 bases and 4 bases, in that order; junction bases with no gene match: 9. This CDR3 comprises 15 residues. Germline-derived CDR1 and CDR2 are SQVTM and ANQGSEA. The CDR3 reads CSVTPGTSGAYEQYF. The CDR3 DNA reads TGCAGCGTCACCCCGGGGACTAGCGGGGCTTACGAGCAGTACTTC.

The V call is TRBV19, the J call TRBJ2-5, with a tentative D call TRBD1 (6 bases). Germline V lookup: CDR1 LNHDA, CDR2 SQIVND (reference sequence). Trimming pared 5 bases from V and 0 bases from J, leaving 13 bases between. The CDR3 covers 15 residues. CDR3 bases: TGTGCCAGTAGTCTAATGGACAGTTACCAAGAGACCCAGTACTTC. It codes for CASSLMDSYQETQYF.

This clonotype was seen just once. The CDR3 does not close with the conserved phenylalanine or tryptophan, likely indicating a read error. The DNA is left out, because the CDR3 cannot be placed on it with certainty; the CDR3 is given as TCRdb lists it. The CDR3 protein is CSVGGALD. The chain joins TRBV29-1 to TRBJ1-1. Germline V lookup: CDR1 SQVTM, CDR2 ANQGSEA. With termini counted, the CDR3 has 8 amino acids.

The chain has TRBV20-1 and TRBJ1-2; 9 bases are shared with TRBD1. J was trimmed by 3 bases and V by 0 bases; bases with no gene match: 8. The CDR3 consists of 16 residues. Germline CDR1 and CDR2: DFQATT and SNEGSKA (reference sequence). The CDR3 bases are TGCAGTGCTAGAGATTCTAGGACAGGGGAGTACTATGGCTACACCTTC. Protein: CSARDSRTGEYYGYTF.

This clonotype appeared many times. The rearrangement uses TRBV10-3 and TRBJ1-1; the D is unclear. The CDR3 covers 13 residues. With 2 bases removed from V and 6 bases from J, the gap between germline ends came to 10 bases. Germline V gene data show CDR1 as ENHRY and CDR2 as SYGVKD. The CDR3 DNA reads TGTGCCATCAGTGAGGGAAAGGGAGCTGAAGCTTTCTTT. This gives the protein CAISEGKGAEAFF.

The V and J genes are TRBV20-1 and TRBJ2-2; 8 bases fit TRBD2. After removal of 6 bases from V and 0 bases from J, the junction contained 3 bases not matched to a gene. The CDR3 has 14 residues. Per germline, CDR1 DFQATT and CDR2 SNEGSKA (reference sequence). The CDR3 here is CSAERGPNTGELFF. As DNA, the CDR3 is TGCAGTGCGGAGCGGGGGCCGAACACCGGGGAGCTGTTTTTT.

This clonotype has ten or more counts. The chain's CDR3 is CSVSTGYGEQYF. Written as DNA, the CDR3 is TGCAGCGTTTCAACAGGGTATGGCGAGCAGTACTTC. The rearrangement uses TRBV29-1 and TRBJ2-7, with D perhaps TRBD1 (6 bases). CDR1 and CDR2 from the germline V gene are SQVTM and ANQGSEA. V was shortened by 5 bases and J by 6 bases, with 14 bases between the two germline ends. The CDR3 runs to 12 residues.

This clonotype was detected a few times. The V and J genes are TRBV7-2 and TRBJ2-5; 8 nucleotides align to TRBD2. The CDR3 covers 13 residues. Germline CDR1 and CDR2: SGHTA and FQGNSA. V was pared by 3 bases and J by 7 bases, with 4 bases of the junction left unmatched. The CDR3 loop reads CASSFGRDATQYF. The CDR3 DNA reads TGTGCCAGCAGCTTCGGGAGGGACGCGACCCAGTACTTC. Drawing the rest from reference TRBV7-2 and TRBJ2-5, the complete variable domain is GAGVSQSPSNKVTEKGKDVELRCDPISGHTALYWYRQSLGQGLEFLIYFQGNSAPDKSGLPSDRFSAERTGGSVSTLTIQRTQQEDSAVYLCASSFGRDATQYFGPGTRLLVL.

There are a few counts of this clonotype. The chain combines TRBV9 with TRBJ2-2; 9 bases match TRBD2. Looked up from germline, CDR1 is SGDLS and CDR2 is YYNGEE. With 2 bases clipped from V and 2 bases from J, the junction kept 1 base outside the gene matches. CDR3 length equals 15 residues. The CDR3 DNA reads TGTGCCAGCAGCGTTAGCGGGGGAAACACCGGGGAGCTGTTTTTT. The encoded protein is CASSVSGGNTGELFF.

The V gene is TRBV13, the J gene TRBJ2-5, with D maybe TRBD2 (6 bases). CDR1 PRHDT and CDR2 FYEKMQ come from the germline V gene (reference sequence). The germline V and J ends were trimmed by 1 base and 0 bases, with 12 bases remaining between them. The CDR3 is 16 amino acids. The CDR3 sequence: CASSLVGGVHQETQYF. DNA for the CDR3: TGTGCCAGCAGCTTAGTGGGCGGGGTACACCAAGAGACCCAGTACTTC. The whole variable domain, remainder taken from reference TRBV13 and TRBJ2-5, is AAGVIQSPRHLIKEKRETATLKCYPIPRHDTVYWYQQGPGQDPQFLISFYEKMQSDKGSIPDRFSAQQFSDYHSELNMSSLELGDSALYFCASSLVGGVHQETQYFGPGTRLLVL.

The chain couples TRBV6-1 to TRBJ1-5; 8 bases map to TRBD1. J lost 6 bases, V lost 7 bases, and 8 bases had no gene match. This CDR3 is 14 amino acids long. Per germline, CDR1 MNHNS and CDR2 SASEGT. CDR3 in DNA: TGTGCCAGCAACCCTTCAGGGGGCGGTCAGCCCCAGCATTTT. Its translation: CASNPSGGGQPQHF.